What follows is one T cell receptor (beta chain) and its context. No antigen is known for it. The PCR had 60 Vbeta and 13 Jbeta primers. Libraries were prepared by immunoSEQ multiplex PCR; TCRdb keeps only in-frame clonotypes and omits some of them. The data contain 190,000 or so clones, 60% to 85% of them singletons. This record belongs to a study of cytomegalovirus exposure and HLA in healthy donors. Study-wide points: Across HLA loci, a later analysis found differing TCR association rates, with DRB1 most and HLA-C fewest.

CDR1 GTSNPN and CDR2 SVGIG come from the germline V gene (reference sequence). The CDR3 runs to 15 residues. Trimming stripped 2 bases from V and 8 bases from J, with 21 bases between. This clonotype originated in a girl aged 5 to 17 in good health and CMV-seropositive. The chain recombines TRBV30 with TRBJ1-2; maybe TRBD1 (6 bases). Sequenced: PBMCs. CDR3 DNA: TGTGCCTGGAGTCCTGAACAGGGTTTTGTAGGCGGCTACACCTTC. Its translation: CAWSPEQGFVGGYTF.